The 18 T cell receptor beta chains below all came from one sample that was sequenced in a study of blood T cell repertoires in COVID-19 (dated by TCRdb to 2018 to 2020). Receptor libraries were prepared by the immunoSEQ multiplex PCR assay. Drawn from immuneACCESS, this table holds only the in-frame rearrangements with V and J called that TCRdb kept. Clones are partly lost; checked studies trace under half to an unresolved V gene and leave the rest unexplained. The table for this sample lists 200,000 to 250,000 clones; roughly nine tenths of them were counted only once. The top ten clones comprise about an eighth of the sample. Sequencing was carried out using peripheral blood. These receptors were collected from a woman aged 18 to 35 who had recovered from COVID-19.

This clone has a single count. This chain uses TRBV9 with TRBJ1-1; no reliable D call. CDR1 is SGDLS and CDR2 is YYNGEE in the germline V gene. This CDR3 contains 16 residues. Trimming cost V 2 bases and J 1 base, with 15 bases left between them. The CDR3 sequence is CASSVGPLQGNTEAFF. As DNA, the CDR3 is TGTGCCAGCAGCGTGGGCCCCCTCCAAGGGAACACTGAAGCTTTCTTT.

This clone occurred once. CDR3 coding DNA: TGTGCCAGCGAAGAAACAGGTTTCACTGAAGCTTTCTTT. Protein product: CASEETGFTEAFF. The J gene is TRBJ1-1, the V gene TRBV4-2; D perhaps matches TRBD1 (5 bases). V was pared by 8 bases and J by 4 bases, with 14 bases between. The CDR3 sequence is 13 residues long. Germline V gives CDR1 LGHNA, CDR2 YNFKEQ.

The chain links TRBV6-2 or TRBV6-3 to TRBJ2-7; 8 positions agree with TRBD2. Germline lookup yields CDR1 MNHEY and CDR2 SVGEGT. CDR3 length: 13 residues. The V segment lost 5 bases and the J segment 3 bases; nucleotides outside the gene matches: 3. For the CDR3, the DNA is TGTGCCAGCAGTAGTAGCGGGAACTACGAGCAGTACTTC. This encodes CASSSSGNYEQYF.

The rearrangement links TRBV4-3 to TRBJ2-1, with 8 bases fitting TRBD2. There are 13 residues in the CDR3. Unmatched junction bases numbered 2, after V lost 2 bases and J lost 8 bases. The germline V gene has CDR1 LGHNA and CDR2 YSLEER. The CDR3 DNA reads as TGCGCCAGCAGCCAACCGGGGGGGCATGAGCAGTTCTTC. This encodes CASSQPGGHEQFF.

This clone was detected a few times. This sequence joins TRBV11-2 and TRBJ1-1, with D perhaps matching TRBD1 (5 bases). V was clipped by 5 bases and J by 1 base, with 11 bases between them. The CDR3 sequence is 14 residues long. Germline V gene sequence: CDR1 SGHAT, CDR2 FQNNGV. The CDR3 sequence is CASSPRRGNTEAFF. CDR3 in DNA: TGTGCCAGCAGCCCCCGGAGGGGGAACACTGAAGCTTTCTTT.

Written as DNA, the CDR3 is TGTGCCAGCAGTTCGCCTCGACAGGGGAGCGGCTACACCTTC. Translated, it gives CASSSPRQGSGYTF. The chain has TRBV5-5 and TRBJ1-2, with 8 bases matching TRBD1. The CDR3 consists of 14 residues. The germline CDR1 and CDR2 sequences are SGHKS and YYEKEE (reference sequence). V shed 5 bases, J shed 8 bases, and the junction held 11 bases outside the gene matches.

This sequence joins TRBV25-1 and TRBJ1-1; D gene ambiguous. Trimming took off 5 bases at V and 5 bases at J, with 12 bases between the two ends. Germline CDR1 is MGHDK and CDR2 is SYGVNS. The CDR3 has 13 residues. The CDR3, as DNA: TGTGCCAGCAGTCCCCTAACCTTGACTGAAGCTTTCTTT. It yields the protein CASSPLTLTEAFF.

The chain is built from TRBV4-1 and TRBJ2-1; possible D gene TRBD2, 7 bases. The CDR3 contains 16 residues. V lost 4 bases and J lost 4, with 17 bases in between. Germline V gene sequence: CDR1 MGHRA, CDR2 YSYEKL. For the CDR3, the DNA is TGCGCCAGCAGCCGGGGGGGCGGACCCTTTTACAATGAGCAGTTCTTC. The encoded protein is CASSRGGGPFYNEQFF.

The rearrangement joins TRBV19 to TRBJ2-2, with 14 nucleotides matching TRBD2. Losses at the gene ends were 3 bases for V and 4 bases for J; bases not matched to a gene: 7. Germline V gene lookup returns CDR1 LNHDA and CDR2 SQIVND (reference sequence). CDR3 length equals 18 residues. The CDR3 region is CASSIPGLAGVVTGELFF. The CDR3 DNA sequence: TGTGCCAGTAGTATTCCGGGACTAGCGGGAGTTGTCACCGGGGAGCTGTTTTTT.

The rearrangement links TRBV7-3 to TRBJ2-4, with TRBD1 as a possible D gene (5 bases). V was trimmed by 3 bases and J by 5 bases, leaving 8 bases between them. The CDR3 spans 13 residues. Germline assignment: CDR1 SGHTA and CDR2 FQGTGA. CDR3 sequence: CASSFSRENIQYF. Here the CDR3 DNA reads TGTGCCAGCAGCTTTTCCAGGGAAAACATTCAGTACTTC.

The V call is TRBV24-1, the J call TRBJ2-1; perhaps TRBD2 as D (5 bases). The germline CDR1 and CDR2 sequences are KGHDR and SFDVKD. Deletions cut 0 bases from V and 4 bases from J, with 15 bases between. There are 17 residues in the CDR3. CDR3 residues: CATSDLGSLSGYNEQFF. CDR3 DNA sequence: TGTGCCACCAGTGATTTGGGGAGCCTGAGCGGTTACAATGAGCAGTTCTTC.

This sequence joins TRBV12-3 or TRBV12-4 and TRBJ1-1; D ambiguous. The CDR3 runs 11 residues. V lost 3 bases and J lost 11, with 10 bases in between. CDR3 nucleotides: TGTGCCAGCAGTTTCTCTCGTGAGGCTTTCTTT. Translated, it gives CASSFSREAFF.

The V gene is TRBV5-1, the J gene TRBJ2-3; TRBD1 matches at 9 bases. Looked up from germline, CDR1 is SGHRS and CDR2 is YFSETQ. The CDR3 has 15 residues. V shed 2 bases and J 6 bases; nucleotides not matched to a gene: 7. The CDR3 DNA follows: TGCGCCAGCAGCTTACTACAGGGGGCGAGGGATACGCAGTATTTT. Translating it yields CASSLLQGARDTQYF. Variable domain in full (rest from reference TRBV5-1 and TRBJ2-3): KAGVTQTPRYLIKTRGQQVTLSCSPISGHRSVSWYQQTPGQGLQFLFEYFSETQRNKGNFPGRFSGRQFSNSRSEMNVSTLELGDSALYLCASSLLQGARDTQYFGPGTRLTVL.

The chain carries TRBV9 and TRBJ2-7, with 7 bases lining up with TRBD1. V gave up 0 bases and J gave up 5 bases; unmatched junction bases: 5. The CDR3 extends over 14 amino acids. CDR1 and CDR2 (germline): SGDLS, YYNGEE. The CDR3 DNA follows: TGTGCCAGCAGCGTAGACGGCCAGGGGGACGAGCAGTACTTC. This codes for CASSVDGQGDEQYF.

About this clone: Other DNA sequences of this sample code for an identical CDR3. The rearrangement joins TRBV13 to TRBJ2-3; D remains unclear. The length of the CDR3 is 12 residues. V was cut by 0 bases and J by 6 bases, with 4 bases left in between. Per the germline V gene, CDR1 is PRHDT and CDR2 is FYEKMQ (reference sequence). Here the CDR3 reads CASSLGRDTQYF. CDR3 DNA sequence: TGTGCCAGCAGCTTAGGGCGGGATACGCAGTATTTT. Full variable domain (missing parts from reference TRBV13 and TRBJ2-3): AAGVIQSPRHLIKEKRETATLKCYPIPRHDTVYWYQQGPGQDPQFLISFYEKMQSDKGSIPDRFSAQQFSDYHSELNMSSLELGDSALYFCASSLGRDTQYFGPGTRLTVL.

This clone appeared once. CDR3 coding DNA: TGTGCCAGCAGCCGCCGCGGGGGCGAAGGTGGCTACACCTTC. Encoded protein: CASSRRGGEGGYTF. The gene calls are TRBV3-1 (or the pseudogene TRBV3-2) and TRBJ1-2; the D gene is possibly TRBD1 (6 bases). V lost 4 bases and J lost 7, with 16 bases in between. CDR1 is LGHDT, CDR2 YNNKEL, per germline (reference sequence). The CDR3 extends over 14 amino acids.

The chain employs TRBV27 and TRBJ2-5; 8 positions agree with TRBD1. V was pared by 3 bases and J by 4 bases, with 4 bases of the junction left unmatched. The CDR3 spans 14 residues. In germline, CDR1 is MNHEY, CDR2 SMNVEV (reference sequence). CDR3 sequence (DNA): TGTGCCAGCAGTTTCCAGGGGGCGCGAGAGACCCAGTACTTC. Amino acids: CASSFQGARETQYF.

J is TRBJ2-1 and V is TRBV12-5, with D possibly TRBD2 on 7 matching bases. In germline, CDR1 is LGHNT, CDR2 FRNRAP. Trimming took off 4 bases at V and 6 bases at J, with 13 bases between the two ends. CDR3 size: 14 residues. This CDR3 is CASGSWRGPNEQFF. The CDR3 DNA reads TGTGCTAGTGGTTCCTGGCGGGGGCCCAATGAGCAGTTCTTC.